This T cell receptor (beta chain) was recovered during a study of CD8 T cells in Susac syndrome. With random hexamers, reverse transcription was performed on about 0.45 to 1 ug of RNA. From the immunoSEQ multiplex PCR reads, TCRdb called clonotypes with MiXCR, one entry per CDR3 protein. The sample includes 71,000 or so distinct CDR3 sequences, 93% seen only once; the top ten take around 0.15%. The sample was CD4+ T cells from PBMCs. The TCR was taken from a human donor with Susac syndrome.

For the CDR3, the DNA is TGTGCCTGTTCGGCAGGAAGCAATCAGCCCCAGCATTTT. Translation: CACSAGSNQPQHF. V and J are TRBV30 and TRBJ1-5; D ambiguous. The CDR3 length is 13 residues. V lost 6 bases, J lost 1 base, and 10 bases lay in between. The germline V gene has CDR1 GTSNPN and CDR2 SVGIG (reference sequence).